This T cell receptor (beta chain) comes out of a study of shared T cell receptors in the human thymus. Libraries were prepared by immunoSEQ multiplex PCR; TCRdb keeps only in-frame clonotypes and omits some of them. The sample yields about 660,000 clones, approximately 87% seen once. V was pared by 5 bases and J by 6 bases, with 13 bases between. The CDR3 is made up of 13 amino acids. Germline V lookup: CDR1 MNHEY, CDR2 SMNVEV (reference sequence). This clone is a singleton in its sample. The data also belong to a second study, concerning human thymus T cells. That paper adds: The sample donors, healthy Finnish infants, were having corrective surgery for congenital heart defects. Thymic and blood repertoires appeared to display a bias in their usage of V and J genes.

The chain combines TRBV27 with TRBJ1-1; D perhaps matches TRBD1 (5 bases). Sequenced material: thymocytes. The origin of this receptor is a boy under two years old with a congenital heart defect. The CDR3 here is CASSDTGPPEAFF. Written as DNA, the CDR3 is TGTGCCAGCAGTGACACAGGTCCCCCTGAAGCTTTCTTT.